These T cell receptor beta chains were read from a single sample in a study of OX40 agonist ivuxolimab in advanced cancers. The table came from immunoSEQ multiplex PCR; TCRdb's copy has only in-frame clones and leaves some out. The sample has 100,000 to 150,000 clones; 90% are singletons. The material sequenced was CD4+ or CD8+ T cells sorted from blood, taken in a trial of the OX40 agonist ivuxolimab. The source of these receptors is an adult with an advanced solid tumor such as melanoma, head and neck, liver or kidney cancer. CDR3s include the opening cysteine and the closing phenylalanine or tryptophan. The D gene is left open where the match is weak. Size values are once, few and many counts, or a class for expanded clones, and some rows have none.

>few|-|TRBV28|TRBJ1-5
TGTGCCAGCAGTTTAGCTGATCAGCCCCAGCATTTT
CASSLADQPQHF
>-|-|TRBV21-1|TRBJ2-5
TGTGCCAGCAGCAAGACCCGTCGACTAGCGGGAGGACAAGAGACCCAGTACTTC
CASSKTRRLAGGQETQYF
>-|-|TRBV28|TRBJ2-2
TGTGCCAGCAGTTTAGACACCGGTACGACGAACACCGGGGAGCTGTTTTTT
CASSLDTGTTNTGELFF
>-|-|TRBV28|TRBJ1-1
TGTGCCAGCCTCTTATCATGGGGAGCTCCTGAAGCTTTCTTT
CASLLSWGAPEAFF
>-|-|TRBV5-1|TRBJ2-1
TGCGCCAGCAGCTTGGCCTTCGGGCTGCGCAATGAGCAGTTCTTC
CASSLAFGLRNEQFF
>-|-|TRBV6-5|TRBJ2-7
TGTGCCAGCAGTTACTCCCCTAGTTCCTACGAGCAGTACTTC
CASSYSPSSYEQYF
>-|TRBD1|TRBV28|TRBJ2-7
TGTGCCAGCAGTTTGTTGCAGGGGGACGTCTACGAGCAGTACTTC
CASSLLQGDVYEQYF
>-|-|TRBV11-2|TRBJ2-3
TGTGCCAGCAGCTTAGATCCGGTCTCTCTAAAGGGGGATACGCAGTATTTT
CASSLDPVSLKGDTQYF
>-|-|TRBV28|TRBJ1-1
TGTGCCAGCAGAACTGAAACGACAGGGAACACTGAAGCTTTCTTT
CASRTETTGNTEAFF
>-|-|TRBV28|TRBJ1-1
TGTGCCAGCAGCCTTTTTGGGGGGAACACTGAAGCTTTCTTT
CASSLFGGNTEAFF
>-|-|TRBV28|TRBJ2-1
TGTGCCACCCTGGGCAGCTCCTACAATGAGCAGTTCTTC
CATLGSSYNEQFF